The 14 T cell receptor beta chains below come from one sample, sequenced in a study of control samples from healthy donors and cancer patients. Produced via immunoSEQ multiplex PCR; TCRdb's table is partial and in-frame only. The table lists 190,000 or so clones, 85% to 95% of them singletons. Sequencing used blood. These TCRs come from a man younger than 30 in good health.

CDR3 DNA: TGTGCCAGCAAGATGGGCACCGGGGAGCTGTTTTTT. Encoded protein: CASKMGTGELFF. The V and J genes are TRBV6-5 and TRBJ2-2; D not certain. The ends were cut back, 7 bases at V and 4 bases at J, with 7 bases in the middle. Germline lookup yields CDR1 MNHEY and CDR2 SVGAGI. The CDR3 totals 12 residues.

V gene TRBV7-2 combines with J gene TRBJ2-1, with D perhaps given as TRBD1 or TRBD2 (6 bases each). CDR1 and CDR2 (germline): SGHTA, FQGNSA. Trimming took off 2 bases at V and 3 bases at J, with 17 bases between the two ends. The CDR3 runs 17 residues. The CDR3 protein is CASSLFPGASRYNEQFF. CDR3 sequence (DNA): TGTGCCAGCAGCTTATTCCCGGGGGCGAGCCGCTACAATGAGCAGTTCTTC.

The chain is built from TRBV28 and TRBJ1-1; no reliable D call. Trimming took 8 bases from V and 1 from J, leaving 20 bases between them. The V gene's germline CDR1 is MDHEN and CDR2 SYDVKM. CDR3 length equals 16 residues. The CDR3: CASGWNGSPENTEAFF. CDR3 DNA: TGTGCCAGCGGGTGGAACGGGAGCCCGGAGAACACTGAAGCTTTCTTT. Looking up the rest from reference TRBV28 and TRBJ1-1 gives the full variable domain: DVKVTQSSRYLVKRTGEKVFLECVQDMDHENMFWYRQDPGLGLRLIYFSYDVKMKEKGDIPEGYSVSREKKERFSLILESASTNQTSMYLCASGWNGSPENTEAFFGQGTRLTVV.

V gene TRBV5-1 combines with J gene TRBJ2-3; D is possibly TRBD2 (5 bases). V was cut by 3 bases and J by 2 bases, with 10 bases left in between. Germline V lookup: CDR1 SGHRS, CDR2 YFSETQ. The CDR3 has 14 amino acids. CDR3 nucleotide sequence: TGCGCCAGCAGCTACCTCGGGGACACAGATACGCAGTATTTT. It specifies CASSYLGDTDTQYF. Together with reference TRBV5-1 and TRBJ2-3, the CDR3 gives the full variable domain: KAGVTQTPRYLIKTRGQQVTLSCSPISGHRSVSWYQQTPGQGLQFLFEYFSETQRNKGNFPGRFSGRQFSNSRSEMNVSTLELGDSALYLCASSYLGDTDTQYFGPGTRLTVL.

The J gene is TRBJ1-6, the V gene TRBV2; no clear D gene. The CDR3 is 12 amino acids. Germline CDR1 reads SNHLY; CDR2 reads FYNNEI. The germline V and J ends were trimmed by 5 bases and 7 bases, with 6 bases remaining between them. CDR3 nucleotides: TGTGCCAGCAGTCCTGGGAATTCACCCCTCCACTTT. As protein: CASSPGNSPLHF.

The chain has TRBV6-5 and TRBJ2-7, with TRBD2 matching over 7 bases. Germline CDR1 MNHEY, CDR2 SVGAGI. This CDR3 spans 14 amino acids. Trimming cost V 6 bases and J 3 bases; bases outside gene matches: 8. The DNA of the CDR3 is TGTGCCAGCAGCGTAGCCCGGGGGGACTACGAGCAGTACTTC. Encoded protein: CASSVARGDYEQYF.

The chain recombines TRBV6-1 with TRBJ2-5; 15 bases map to TRBD2. V trimming: 4 bases; J trimming: 3 bases; junction bases outside the gene matches: 12. The length of the CDR3 is 19 residues. Germline V gene lookup returns CDR1 MNHNS and CDR2 SASEGT. The CDR3 bases are TGTGCCAGCAGTGTTTTGGGACTAGCGGGGGGCCGGAAGGAAGAGACCCAGTACTTC. It translates to CASSVLGLAGGRKEETQYF.

This clone was seen a single time. The CDR3 loop reads CTPVAGEKLFF. The CDR3 nucleotides read TGTACCCCGGTGGCGGGTGAAAAACTGTTTTTT. The chain couples TRBV6-4 to TRBJ1-4, with D hard to call. CDR1 is MRHNA, CDR2 SNTAGT, per germline. The CDR3 extends over 11 amino acids.

The chain couples TRBV18 to TRBJ1-1; possibly TRBD1 for D (5 bases). The CDR3 spans 15 residues. CDR1 KGHSH and CDR2 LQKENI come from the germline V gene. With 3 bases removed from V and 0 bases from J, the gap between germline ends came to 11 bases. CDR3 sequence reads: CASSPDNRMNTEAFF. Written as DNA, the CDR3 is TGTGCCAGCTCACCGGATAACAGGATGAACACTGAAGCTTTCTTT. The variable domain in full, with the rest retrieved from reference TRBV18 and TRBJ1-1, is NAGVMQNPRHLVRRRGQEARLRCSPMKGHSHVYWYRQLPEEGLKFMVYLQKENIIDESGMPKERFSAEFPKEGPSILRIQQVVRGDSAAYFCASSPDNRMNTEAFFGQGTRLTVV.

J is TRBJ2-3 and V is TRBV6-5, with 7 bases lining up with TRBD1. V was pared by 7 bases and J by 8 bases, with 9 bases of the junction left unmatched. CDR1 and CDR2 (germline): MNHEY, SVGAGI. The CDR3 runs 13 residues. CDR3 nucleotides: TGTGCCAGCACCCAAAGGGGGCCGGCTACGCAGTATTTT. Translated: CASTQRGPATQYF.

This chain uses TRBV5-1 with TRBJ1-6; TRBD1 matches at 8 bases. In germline, CDR1 is SGHRS, CDR2 YFSETQ. This CDR3 spans 15 amino acids. After removal of 1 base from V and 8 bases from J, the junction contained 5 bases not matched to a gene. In nucleotides, the CDR3 is TGCGCCAGCAGCTTGTCGGCGACAGGGGATTCACCCCTCCACTTT. Translated: CASSLSATGDSPLHF.

This sequence joins TRBV11-2 and TRBJ1-6, with TRBD1 identical over 8 bases. The CDR3 runs to 14 residues. Germline trimming cut 5 bases from V and 6 bases from J; bases unmatched to any gene: 3. The V gene's germline CDR1 is SGHAT and CDR2 FQNNGV. The CDR3 region has the DNA TGTGCCAGCAGCCGGACAGGGAGTAATTCACCCCTCCACTTT. As protein: CASSRTGSNSPLHF.

The CDR3: CAWSVYVGGDSPLHF. The CDR3 DNA is TGTGCCTGGAGTGTATACGTGGGCGGGGATTCACCCCTCCACTTT. The V gene is TRBV30, the J gene TRBJ1-6; D gene unclear. The V and J ends lost 0 bases and 8 bases respectively, with 14 bases between them. The CDR3 is made up of 15 amino acids. Per the germline V gene, CDR1 is GTSNPN and CDR2 is SVGIG (reference sequence). The whole variable domain, filled in from reference TRBV30 and TRBJ1-6, reads SQTIHQWPATLVQPVGSPLSLECTVEGTSNPNLYWYRQAAGRGLQLLFYSVGIGQISSEVPQNLSASRPQDRQFILSSKKLLLSDSGFYLCAWSVYVGGDSPLHFGNGTRLTVT.

The rearrangement links TRBV6-5 to TRBJ1-6; D might be TRBD1 (5 bases). The CDR3 extends over 13 amino acids. V lost 6 bases, J lost 5 bases, and 8 bases lay in between. Per the germline V gene, CDR1 is MNHEY and CDR2 is SVGAGI. The CDR3 reads CASRGPNNSPLHF. CDR3 bases: TGTGCCAGCAGGGGGCCCAATAATTCACCCCTCCACTTT.